Below are 30 T cell receptor beta chains sequenced from a single sample in a study of T cells after yellow fever vaccination. TCRdb recomputed calls from the 5' RACE reads with MiXCR, one row per CDR3 protein. The data show roughly 65,000 distinct CDR3 sequences, with roughly 6% seen just once and over 2% held by the top ten. The sample in question was CD4+ T cells sorted from PBMCs, obtained around 15 days after the first yellow fever vaccination. All receptors come from a man between 18 and 29 years old who received the YFV17D yellow fever vaccine.

This clonotype was seen at least ten times. This CDR3 reads CASSFPLSGELFF. In nucleotides, the CDR3 is TGTGCCAGTAGTTTCCCTCTATCCGGGGAGCTGTTTTTT. The chain links TRBV19 to TRBJ2-2; no clear D. Trimming cost V 5 bases and J 6 bases, with 10 bases left between them. The CDR3 spans 13 residues. CDR1 LNHDA and CDR2 SQIVND come from the germline V gene (reference sequence). Supplemented by reference TRBV19 and TRBJ2-2, the full variable domain reads DGGITQSPKYLFRKEGQNVTLSCEQNLNHDAMYWYRQDPGQGLRLIYYSQIVNDFQKGDIAEGYSVSREKKESFPLTVTSAQKNPTAFYLCASSFPLSGELFFGEGSRLTVL.

This clonotype showed up many times. This chain joins TRBV30 and TRBJ2-7, with TRBD1 as a possible D gene (5 bases). The CDR3 spans 13 residues. V was trimmed by 0 bases and J by 4 bases, leaving 10 bases between them. CDR1 is GTSNPN, CDR2 SVGIG, per germline (reference sequence). The CDR3 protein is CAWSVQEIYEQYF. The CDR3 DNA follows: TGTGCCTGGAGTGTACAGGAGATATACGAGCAGTACTTC. Variable domain in full (rest from reference TRBV30 and TRBJ2-7): SQTIHQWPATLVQPVGSPLSLECTVEGTSNPNLYWYRQAAGRGLQLLFYSVGIGQISSEVPQNLSASRPQDRQFILSSKKLLLSDSGFYLCAWSVQEIYEQYFGPGTRLTVT.

This clonotype has a count of ten or more. The chain uses TRBV7-2 and TRBJ2-2; the match to TRBD2 covers 7 bases. The CDR3 length is 14 residues. V lost 2 bases, J lost 5 bases, and 2 bases stayed unmatched. The V gene's germline CDR1 is SGHTA and CDR2 FQGNSA. This CDR3 reads CASSLMGGTGELFF. In DNA form, the CDR3 reads TGTGCCAGCAGCTTAATGGGAGGGACCGGGGAGCTGTTTTTT.

This clonotype was counted ten times or more. The chain has TRBV4-1 and TRBJ2-5, with 7 bases matching TRBD2. The CDR3 extends over 12 amino acids. V was pared by 5 bases and J by 5 bases, with 2 bases of the junction left unmatched. Germline CDR1 and CDR2: MGHRA and YSYEKL. The CDR3, as DNA: TGCGCCAGCAGCGACGGGGGGGAGACCCAGTACTTC. Translation: CASSDGGETQYF.

This clonotype was recorded at least ten times. The CDR3 reads CASSLARGAGEQYV. CDR3 bases: TGTGCCAGCAGCTTAGCGCGGGGGGCAGGGGAGCAGTACGTC. The chain links TRBV7-9 to TRBJ2-7, with TRBD2 identical over 8 bases. The germline CDR1 and CDR2 sequences are SEHNR and FQNEAQ (reference sequence). This CDR3 is 14 amino acids long. Trimming took 0 bases from V and 7 from J; bases not matched to a gene: 5.

The table lists this clonotype with many counts. The chain employs TRBV5-1 and TRBJ1-4, with 7 bases fitting TRBD1. After removal of 2 bases from V and 7 bases from J, the junction contained 2 bases not matched to a gene. Per the germline V gene, CDR1 is SGHRS and CDR2 is YFSETQ. CDR3 length equals 13 residues. CDR3 in DNA: TGCGCCAGCAGCTTAAACAGGGGTGAAAAACTGTTTTTT. Its translation is CASSLNRGEKLFF.

This clonotype was seen many times. This rearrangement joins TRBV5-1 to TRBJ2-3; no firm D call. Trimming shortened V by 1 base and J by 7 bases, and 16 bases separated the two germline ends. The CDR3 extends over 15 amino acids. Per germline, CDR1 SGHRS and CDR2 YFSETQ. CDR3 sequence: CASSLQDHTFNTQYF. CDR3 coding DNA: TGCGCCAGCAGCTTGCAGGACCACACTTTTAATACGCAGTATTTT.

This clonotype was detected ten times or more. The junction departs from the called germline gene at one end, perhaps through a read error. The V and J genes are TRBV28 and TRBJ2-1; D is perhaps TRBD1 or TRBD2 (6 bases each). Germline assignment: CDR1 MDHEN and CDR2 SYDVKM. The CDR3 extends over 14 amino acids. The CDR3 sequence is CASSFPGAPRGMIF. The CDR3 nucleotides read TGTGCCAGCAGTTTTCCAGGGGCACCCCGGGGGATGATCTTC.

This clonotype came up many times. CDR3 amino acids: CASSVTQATTEAFF. The CDR3 DNA reads as TGCGCCAGCAGCGTGACACAGGCGACGACTGAAGCTTTCTTT. The V and J genes are TRBV5-1 and TRBJ1-1; tentatively, D is TRBD1 (5 bases). CDR3 length: 14 residues. V lost 4 bases and J lost 5, with 15 bases in between. CDR1 is SGHRS and CDR2 is YFSETQ in the germline V gene.

This clonotype was counted ten times or more. The CDR3, as DNA: TGTGCCAGCAGCTTAACATGGGTTAATGAAAAACTGTTTTTT. It specifies CASSLTWVNEKLFF. This chain uses TRBV5-5 with TRBJ1-4; D not certain. Germline V lookup: CDR1 SGHKS, CDR2 YYEKEE (reference sequence). The length of the CDR3 is 14 residues. V lost 2 bases and J 4 bases, leaving 9 bases between the germline ends.

The chain links TRBV3-1 to TRBJ1-1, with TRBD1 as a possible D gene (5 bases). CDR1 and CDR2 (germline): LGHDT, YNNKEL (reference sequence). The CDR3 loop spans 14 amino acids. V lost 2 bases and J lost 1, with 8 bases in between. The CDR3 DNA reads TGTGCCAGCAGCCAAAGGACACAGAACACTGAAGCTTTCTTT. Its translation is CASSQRTQNTEAFF. The whole variable domain, filled in from reference TRBV3-1 and TRBJ1-1, reads DTAVSQTPKYLVTQMGNDKSIKCEQNLGHDTMYWYKQDSKKFLKIMFSYNNKELIINETVPNRFSPKSPDKAHLNLHINSLELGDSAVYFCASSQRTQNTEAFFGQGTRLTVV.

There are many counts of this clonotype. The chain couples TRBV7-2 to TRBJ2-3; TRBD2 agrees at 11 bases. Looked up from germline, CDR1 is SGHTA and CDR2 is FQGNSA. This CDR3 has 19 amino acids. Trimming removed 4 bases from V and 0 bases from J; junction bases left unmatched: 12. CDR3 coding DNA: TGTGCCAGCAGCTGGACTTTCACCCGACTAGCGGGGAGCACAGATACGCAGTATTTT. It yields the protein CASSWTFTRLAGSTDTQYF.

Points on this clonotype: At one of its ends the junction is not consistent with the germline gene, which may arise from a read error. The gene calls are TRBV20-1 and TRBJ2-3; weak D call: TRBD2 (6 bases). CDR1 and CDR2 from the germline V gene are DFQATT and SNEGSKA (reference sequence). CDR3 length: 14 residues. The CDR3 region is CSATRTTSTDMQYF. The CDR3 bases are TGCAGTGCTACCCGGACAACTAGCACAGATATGCAGTATTTT.

This clonotype was counted a few times. With a much larger clone just one base away, this may be a read error. CDR3 protein: CSASSRGGTTDPQYF. The CDR3 DNA reads as TGCAGTGCTAGTAGCCGGGGGGGCACCACAGATCCGCAGTATTTT. The chain recombines TRBV20-1 with TRBJ2-3; 8 bases match TRBD2. The length of the CDR3 is 15 residues. Germline V gene data show CDR1 as DFQATT and CDR2 as SNEGSKA (reference sequence).

This clonotype showed up many times. The chain is built from TRBV19 and TRBJ2-3; tentative D call: TRBD2 (6 bases). Deletions cut 4 bases from V and 1 base from J, with 9 bases between. CDR3 length: 14 residues. Germline values: CDR1 LNHDA, CDR2 SQIVND (reference sequence). As DNA, the CDR3 is TGTGCCAGTAGTAGCCCTAGCGGCACAGATACGCAGTATTTT. Translation gives CASSSPSGTDTQYF.

This clonotype appeared many times. This rearrangement joins TRBV12-3 or TRBV12-4 to TRBJ2-5; D is ambiguous. The ends were cut back, 2 bases at V and 5 bases at J, with 6 bases in the middle. This CDR3 has 12 residues. For the CDR3, the DNA is TGTGCCAGCAGTTTAATGGAGGAGACCCAGTACTTC. Translated: CASSLMEETQYF.

This clonotype occurred many times. The chain links TRBV20-1 to TRBJ2-7, with D perhaps matching TRBD1 or TRBD2 (5 bases each). Trimming pared 3 bases from V and 6 bases from J, leaving 18 bases between. The germline gives CDR1 DFQATT, CDR2 SNEGSKA (reference sequence). The CDR3 runs 14 residues. The CDR3 protein is CSASVGTSRGEQYF. DNA of the CDR3: TGCAGTGCTAGTGTAGGGACCTCGAGGGGCGAGCAGTACTTC.

The sample holds many counts of this clonotype. The CDR3 reads CASSRLGRTNEKLFF. For the CDR3, the DNA is TGTGCCAGCAGCCGACTGGGACGAACTAATGAAAAACTGTTTTTT. The chain employs TRBV4-2 and TRBJ1-4, with D possibly being TRBD1 (5 bases). V lost 4 bases and J lost 1, with 10 bases in between. CDR3 length: 15 residues. Germline CDR1 and CDR2: LGHNA and YNFKEQ.

At least ten counts were recorded for this clonotype. The V and J genes are TRBV12-3 or TRBV12-4 and TRBJ1-1, with D maybe TRBD1 (5 bases). The CDR3 runs 13 residues. Trimming shortened V by 4 bases and J by 11 bases, and 17 bases separated the two germline ends. The CDR3 coding sequence is TGTGCCAGCAGTTGGCGCCAGGGCTTTTGGGCTTTCTTT. This encodes CASSWRQGFWAFF.

Many counts were recorded for this clonotype. The chain employs TRBV5-1 and TRBJ1-2; D remains unclear. The V and J ends lost 0 bases and 8 bases respectively, with 17 bases between them. The CDR3 is made up of 15 amino acids. From germline, CDR1 is SGHRS and CDR2 YFSETQ. The CDR3 sequence: CASSLAAGGPLGYTF. CDR3 coding DNA: TGCGCCAGCAGCTTGGCGGCCGGCGGACCTTTAGGCTACACCTTC.

This clonotype was found many times. The chain uses TRBV4-2 and TRBJ2-5; D call uncertain. The CDR3 sequence is 14 residues long. Trimming left V 0 bases short and J 2 bases short, with 7 bases between. Germline CDR1 and CDR2: LGHNA and YNFKEQ. This chain's CDR3 is CASSQDRFQETQYF. The CDR3 coding sequence is TGTGCCAGCAGCCAAGACAGGTTTCAAGAGACCCAGTACTTC.

Ten or more counts support this clonotype. This chain connects TRBV5-4 to TRBJ2-1, with 12 bases aligning to TRBD2. The V segment lost 5 bases and the J segment 4 bases; nucleotides outside the gene matches: 7. The germline V gene encodes CDR1 SGHNT and CDR2 YYREEE (reference sequence). The CDR3 runs to 16 residues. The chain's CDR3 is CASRSPTSGGYNEQFF. CDR3 DNA sequence: TGTGCCAGCAGATCGCCCACTAGCGGGGGGTACAATGAGCAGTTCTTC.

This clonotype was picked up many times. Written as DNA, the CDR3 is TGTGCCAGCAGTCGAAGGGAGGCGGATACGCAGTATTTT. Protein sequence: CASSRREADTQYF. The gene calls are TRBV27 and TRBJ2-3; TRBD2 might be the D (6 bases). The germline V gene encodes CDR1 MNHEY and CDR2 SMNVEV (reference sequence). The V end lost 5 bases, the J end lost 6 bases, and 12 bases lay between the germline ends. CDR3 length equals 13 residues.

This clonotype was seen repeatedly, ten times or more. The J gene is TRBJ1-1, the V gene TRBV18; D is unclear. The germline V and J ends were trimmed by 2 bases and 0 bases, with 7 bases remaining between them. Germline-derived CDR1 and CDR2 are KGHSH and LQKENI. This CDR3 has 14 amino acids. CDR3 in amino acids: CASSPRNLNTEAFF. CDR3 DNA: TGTGCCAGCTCACCAAGGAATTTGAACACTGAAGCTTTCTTT.

CDR3 region: CASSFTTGDYGYTF. CDR3 nucleotides: TGTGCCAGCAGCTTTACGACAGGGGACTATGGCTACACCTTC. This rearrangement joins TRBV7-2 to TRBJ1-2; 8 positions agree with TRBD1. Germline V gene sequence: CDR1 SGHTA, CDR2 FQGNSA. The CDR3 runs 14 residues. The ends lost 3 bases at V and 3 bases at J; junction bases unmatched: 3.

This clonotype was recorded many times. V and J are TRBV12-3 or TRBV12-4 and TRBJ1-5; D is uncertain. V was shortened by 4 bases and J by 3 bases, with 10 bases between the two germline ends. The CDR3 totals 14 residues. The CDR3 bases are TGTGCCAGCAGTTCTCGAGATTACAATCAGCCCCAGCATTTT. This translates into CASSSRDYNQPQHF.

This clonotype was counted many times. V and J are TRBV20-1 and TRBJ2-5, with D possibly matching TRBD2 (5 bases). This CDR3 is 12 amino acids long. CDR1 DFQATT and CDR2 SNEGSKA come from the germline V gene (reference sequence). V lost 2 bases, J lost 6 bases, and 10 bases lay in between. The CDR3 protein is CSARPFGKTQYF. CDR3 coding DNA: TGCAGTGCTAGACCGTTCGGGAAGACCCAGTACTTC.

This clonotype was seen ten or more times. The chain employs TRBV7-2 and TRBJ1-5, with 9 bases aligning to TRBD1. The CDR3 is 15 amino acids. The trim removed 1 base at V and 4 bases at J, leaving 2 bases unmatched. CDR1 SGHTA and CDR2 FQGNSA come from the germline V gene. CDR3 amino acids: CASSLVGTGNQPQHF. The CDR3 DNA is TGTGCCAGCAGCTTAGTGGGGACAGGGAATCAGCCCCAGCATTTT.

This clonotype was detected many times. The chain recombines TRBV5-1 with TRBJ2-3; maybe TRBD2 (5 bases). The germline gives CDR1 SGHRS, CDR2 YFSETQ. The length of the CDR3 is 17 residues. V lost 0 bases and J 1 base, leaving 15 bases between the germline ends. Written as DNA, the CDR3 is TGCGCCAGCAGCTTGGACCCCCTTACCGGGGGCACAGATACGCAGTATTTT. Its protein product is CASSLDPLTGGTDTQYF.

There are many counts of this clonotype. This rearrangement joins TRBV4-1 to TRBJ2-3; 13 bases are a match to TRBD2. Germline-derived CDR1 and CDR2 are MGHRA and YSYEKL. The CDR3 totals 19 residues. With 0 bases clipped from V and 0 bases from J, the junction kept 6 bases outside the gene matches. The CDR3 loop reads CASSQDPRLAGGSTDTQYF. CDR3 sequence (DNA): TGCGCCAGCAGCCAAGATCCCCGACTAGCGGGGGGTAGCACAGATACGCAGTATTTT.